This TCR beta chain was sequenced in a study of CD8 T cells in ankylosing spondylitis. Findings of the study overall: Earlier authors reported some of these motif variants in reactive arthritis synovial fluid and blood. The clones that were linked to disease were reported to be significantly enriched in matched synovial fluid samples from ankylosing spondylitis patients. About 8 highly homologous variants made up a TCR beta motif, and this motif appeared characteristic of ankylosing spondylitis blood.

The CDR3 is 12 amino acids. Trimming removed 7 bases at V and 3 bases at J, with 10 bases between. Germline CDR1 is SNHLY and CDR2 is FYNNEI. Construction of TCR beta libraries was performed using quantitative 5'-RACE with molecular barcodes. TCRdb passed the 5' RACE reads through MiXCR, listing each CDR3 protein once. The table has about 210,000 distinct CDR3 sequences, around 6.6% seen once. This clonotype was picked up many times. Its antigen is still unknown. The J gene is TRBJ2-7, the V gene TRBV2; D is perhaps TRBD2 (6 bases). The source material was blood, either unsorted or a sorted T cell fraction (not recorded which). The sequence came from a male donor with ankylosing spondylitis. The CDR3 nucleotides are TGTGCCAGCATCGGGGAGGACTACGAGCAGTACTTC. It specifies CASIGEDYEQYF.